The clone carrying this TCR beta chain was seen more than once but under ten times. Its antigen is as yet unknown. This specimen belongs to a study of vaccination effects on CD4 cells after COVID-19. Looking at the study overall: Two million PBMC per well received 7.5 to 10 IU/ml IL-2 and approximately 9.2 ug/ml peptides in culture.

CD4+ T cells were isolated after 10 days of culture. The healthy vaccine recipients, who had no prior SARS-CoV-2 infection, showed negative nucleocapsid antibodies. Half the medium was swapped for IL-2 medium on days 3 and 7. Assay used: immunoSEQ multiplex PCR; TCRdb lists only in-frame clones, some missing. The profile shows around 70,000 clones, roughly three quarters of them singletons. Germline V CDR1 and CDR2: MDHEN, SYDVKM. The CDR3 has 15 amino acids. Trimming took 4 bases from V and 4 from J, leaving 16 bases between them. The sequencing here drew on CD4+ T cells from PBMCs cultured without peptide, taken before COVID-19 vaccination. The gene calls are TRBV28 and TRBJ2-5, with D possibly TRBD1 on 5 matching bases. This sequence was found in a human donor who received a COVID-19 vaccine. In DNA, the CDR3 is TGTGCCAGCAGTTCAACGTCAGGGAACAGAGAGACCCAGTACTTC. This sequence encodes CASSSTSGNRETQYF. The variable domain in full, with the rest retrieved from reference TRBV28 and TRBJ2-5, is DVKVTQSSRYLVKRTGEKVFLECVQDMDHENMFWYRQDPGLGLRLIYFSYDVKMKEKGDIPEGYSVSREKKERFSLILESASTNQTSMYLCASSSTSGNRETQYFGPGTRLLVL.